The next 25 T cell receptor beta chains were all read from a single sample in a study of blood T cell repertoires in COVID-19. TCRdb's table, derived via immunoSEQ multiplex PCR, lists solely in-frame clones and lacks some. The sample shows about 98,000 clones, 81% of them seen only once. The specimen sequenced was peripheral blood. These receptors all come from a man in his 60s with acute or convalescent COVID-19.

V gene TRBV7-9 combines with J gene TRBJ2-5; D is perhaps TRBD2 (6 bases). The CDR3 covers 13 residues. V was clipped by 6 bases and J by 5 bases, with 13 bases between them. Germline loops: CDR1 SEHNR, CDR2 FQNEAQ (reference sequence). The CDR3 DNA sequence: TGTGCCAGCAGTTCAGGGAGGTCGGAGACCCAGTACTTC. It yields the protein CASSSGRSETQYF.

CDR3 nucleotide sequence: TGTGCCAGCAGCCGGGACATCGGCTACACCTTC. This translates into CASSRDIGYTF. This chain links TRBV2 with TRBJ1-2; D perhaps matches TRBD1 (6 bases). Between the trimmed V and J ends, which lost 6 bases and 8 bases, there was a span of 10 bases. Looked up from germline, CDR1 is SNHLY and CDR2 is FYNNEI. The CDR3 totals 11 residues.

The CDR3 sequence: CASSQGALDTEAFF. In DNA form, the CDR3 reads TGCGCCAGCAGCCAAGGGGCGCTGGACACTGAAGCTTTCTTT. The rearrangement joins TRBV4-3 to TRBJ1-1; D uncertain. Per the germline V gene, CDR1 is LGHNA and CDR2 is YSLEER. Trimming removed 1 base at V and 3 bases at J, with 9 bases between. The length of the CDR3 is 14 residues.

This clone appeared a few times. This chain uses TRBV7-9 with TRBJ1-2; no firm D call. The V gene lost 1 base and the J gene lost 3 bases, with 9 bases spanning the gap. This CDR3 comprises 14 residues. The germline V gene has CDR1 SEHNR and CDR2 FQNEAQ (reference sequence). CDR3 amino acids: CASSLGSEDYGYTF. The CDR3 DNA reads TGTGCCAGCAGCTTAGGCTCCGAGGACTATGGCTACACCTTC.

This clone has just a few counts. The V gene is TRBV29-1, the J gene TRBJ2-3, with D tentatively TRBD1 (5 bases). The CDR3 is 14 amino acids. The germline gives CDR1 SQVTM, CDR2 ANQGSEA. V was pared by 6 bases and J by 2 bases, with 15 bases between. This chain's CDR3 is CSVAEQAYTDTQYF. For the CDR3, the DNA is TGCAGCGTGGCTGAACAGGCATACACAGATACGCAGTATTTT.

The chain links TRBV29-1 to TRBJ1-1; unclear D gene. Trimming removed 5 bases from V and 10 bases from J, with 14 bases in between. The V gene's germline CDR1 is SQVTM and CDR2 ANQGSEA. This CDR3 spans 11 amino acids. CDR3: CSVRNEEGAFF. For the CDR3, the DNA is TGCAGCGTTCGAAATGAGGAGGGAGCTTTCTTT.

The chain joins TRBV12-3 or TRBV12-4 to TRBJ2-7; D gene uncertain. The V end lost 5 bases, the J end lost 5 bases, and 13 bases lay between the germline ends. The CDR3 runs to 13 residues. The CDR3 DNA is TGTGCCAGCAGTCGATCCCTATTCGACGAGCAGTACTTC. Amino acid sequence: CASSRSLFDEQYF.

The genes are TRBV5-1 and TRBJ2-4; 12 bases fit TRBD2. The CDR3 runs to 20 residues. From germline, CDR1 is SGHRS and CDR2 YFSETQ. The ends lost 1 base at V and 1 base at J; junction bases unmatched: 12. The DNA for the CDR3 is TGCGCCAGCAGCTTGCGACTCACTAGCGGGAGGAATGTGGCCAAAAACATTCAGTACTTC. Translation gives CASSLRLTSGRNVAKNIQYF.

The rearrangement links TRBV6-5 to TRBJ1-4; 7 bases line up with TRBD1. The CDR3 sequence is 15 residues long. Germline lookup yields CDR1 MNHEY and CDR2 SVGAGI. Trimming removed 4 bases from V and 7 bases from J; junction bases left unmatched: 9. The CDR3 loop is CASSLTGTGGEKLFF. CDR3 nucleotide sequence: TGTGCCAGCAGTTTGACAGGGACTGGGGGTGAAAAACTGTTTTTT.

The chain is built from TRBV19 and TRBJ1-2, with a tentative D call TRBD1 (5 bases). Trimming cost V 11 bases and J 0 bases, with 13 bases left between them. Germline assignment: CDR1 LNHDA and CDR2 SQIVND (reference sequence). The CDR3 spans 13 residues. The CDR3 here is CALGGEPNYGYTF. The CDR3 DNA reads TGTGCCCTAGGAGGGGAACCTAACTATGGCTACACCTTC.

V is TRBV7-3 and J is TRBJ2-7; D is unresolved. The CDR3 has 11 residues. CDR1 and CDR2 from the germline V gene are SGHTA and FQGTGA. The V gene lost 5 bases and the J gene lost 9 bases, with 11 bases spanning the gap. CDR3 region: CASSPKYGQYF. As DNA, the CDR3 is TGTGCCAGCAGCCCTAAGTATGGGCAGTACTTC.

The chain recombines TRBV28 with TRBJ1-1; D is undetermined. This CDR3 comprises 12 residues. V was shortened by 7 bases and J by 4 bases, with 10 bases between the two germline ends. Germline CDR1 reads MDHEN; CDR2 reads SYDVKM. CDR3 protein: CASKVGSTEAFF. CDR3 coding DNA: TGTGCCAGCAAGGTGGGGAGCACTGAAGCTTTCTTT.

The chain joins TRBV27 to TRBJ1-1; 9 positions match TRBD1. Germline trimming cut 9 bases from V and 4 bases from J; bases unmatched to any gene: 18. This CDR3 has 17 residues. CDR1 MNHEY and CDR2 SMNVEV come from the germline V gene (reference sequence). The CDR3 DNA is TGTGCCAGTTCTCGGGGGGACAGGGTTCATTCCAGCACTGAAGCTTTCTTT. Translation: CASSRGDRVHSSTEAFF.

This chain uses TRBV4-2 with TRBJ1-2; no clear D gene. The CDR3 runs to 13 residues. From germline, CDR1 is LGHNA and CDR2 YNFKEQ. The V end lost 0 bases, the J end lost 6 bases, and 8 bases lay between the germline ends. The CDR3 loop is CASSQDPGDGYTF. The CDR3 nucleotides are TGTGCCAGCAGCCAAGATCCCGGGGATGGCTACACCTTC.

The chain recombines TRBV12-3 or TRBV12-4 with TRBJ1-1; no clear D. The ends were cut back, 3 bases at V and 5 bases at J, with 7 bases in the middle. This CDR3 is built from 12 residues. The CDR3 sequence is CASSFPLTEAFF. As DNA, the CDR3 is TGTGCCAGCAGTTTCCCACTGACTGAAGCTTTCTTT.

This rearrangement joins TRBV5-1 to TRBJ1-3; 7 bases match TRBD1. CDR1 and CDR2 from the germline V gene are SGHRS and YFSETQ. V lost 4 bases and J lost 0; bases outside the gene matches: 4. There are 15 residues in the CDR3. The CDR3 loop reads CASSLGQSSGNTIYF. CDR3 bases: TGCGCCAGCAGCCTGGGACAGAGCTCTGGAAACACCATATATTTT.

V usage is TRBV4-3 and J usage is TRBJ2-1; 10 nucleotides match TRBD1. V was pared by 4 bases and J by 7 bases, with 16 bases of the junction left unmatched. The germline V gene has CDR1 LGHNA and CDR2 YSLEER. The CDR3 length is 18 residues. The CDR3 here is CASSLRSQGDRGSNEQFF. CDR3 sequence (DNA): TGCGCCAGCAGCCTAAGAAGCCAAGGGGACAGGGGAAGTAATGAGCAGTTCTTC.

CDR3 in DNA: TGTGCCAGCACCCTTGACAGCTACGAGCAGTACGTC. It yields the protein CASTLDSYEQYV. The chain combines TRBV5-5 with TRBJ2-7; tentative D call: TRBD1 (5 bases). V was trimmed by 6 bases and J by 3 bases, leaving 10 bases between them. The CDR3 runs to 12 residues. CDR1 and CDR2 (germline): SGHKS, YYEKEE (reference sequence).

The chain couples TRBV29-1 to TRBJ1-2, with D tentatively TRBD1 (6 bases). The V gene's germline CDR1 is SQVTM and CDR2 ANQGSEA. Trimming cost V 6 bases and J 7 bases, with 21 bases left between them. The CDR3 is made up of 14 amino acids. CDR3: CSVDALRGASGYTF. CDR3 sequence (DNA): TGCAGCGTCGACGCCTTACGGGGGGCTAGTGGCTACACCTTC. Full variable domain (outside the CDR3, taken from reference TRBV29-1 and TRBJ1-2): SAVISQKPSRDICQRGTSLTIQCQVDSQVTMMFWYRQQPGQSLTLIATANQGSEATYESGFVIDKFPISRPNLTFSTLTVSNMSPEDSSIYLCSVDALRGASGYTFGSGTRLTVV.

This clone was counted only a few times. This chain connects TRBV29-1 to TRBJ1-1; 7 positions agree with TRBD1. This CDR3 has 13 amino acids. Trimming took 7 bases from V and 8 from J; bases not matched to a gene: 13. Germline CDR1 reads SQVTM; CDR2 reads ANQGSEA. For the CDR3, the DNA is TGCAGCGCTTTGGCCCATACAGGGGCAGAAGCTTTCTTT. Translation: CSALAHTGAEAFF.

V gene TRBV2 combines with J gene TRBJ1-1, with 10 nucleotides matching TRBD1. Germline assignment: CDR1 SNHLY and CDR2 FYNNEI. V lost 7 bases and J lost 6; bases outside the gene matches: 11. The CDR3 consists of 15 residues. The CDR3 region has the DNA TGTGCCAGCAACTCGGGACAGGGGCGGTTCGCTGAAGCTTTCTTT. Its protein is CASNSGQGRFAEAFF.

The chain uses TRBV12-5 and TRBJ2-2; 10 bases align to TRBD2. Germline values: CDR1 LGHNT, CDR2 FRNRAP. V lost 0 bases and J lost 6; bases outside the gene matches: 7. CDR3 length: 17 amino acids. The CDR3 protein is CASGLVGASGRAGELFF. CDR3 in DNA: TGTGCTAGTGGTTTGGTCGGGGCTAGCGGGAGAGCCGGGGAGCTGTTTTTT.

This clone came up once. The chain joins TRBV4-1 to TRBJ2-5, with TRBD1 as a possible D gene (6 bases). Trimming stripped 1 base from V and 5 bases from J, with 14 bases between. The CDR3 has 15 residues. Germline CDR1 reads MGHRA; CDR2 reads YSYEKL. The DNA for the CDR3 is TGCGCCAGCAGCCAAGCCCCTGGGGGCGGTGAGACCCAGTACTTC. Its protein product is CASSQAPGGGETQYF.

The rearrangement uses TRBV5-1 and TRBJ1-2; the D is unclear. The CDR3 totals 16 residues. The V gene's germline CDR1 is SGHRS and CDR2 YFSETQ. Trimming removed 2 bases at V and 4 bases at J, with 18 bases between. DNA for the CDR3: TGCGCCAGCAGCTTAGGAACAGTCTCTACCCCCTATGGCTACACCTTC. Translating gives CASSLGTVSTPYGYTF.

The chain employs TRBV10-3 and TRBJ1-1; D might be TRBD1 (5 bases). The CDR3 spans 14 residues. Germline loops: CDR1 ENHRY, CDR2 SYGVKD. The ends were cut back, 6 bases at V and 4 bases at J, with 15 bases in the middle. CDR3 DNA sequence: TGTGCCATCAGCCCCCCTGACAGTGCCACTGAAGCTTTCTTT. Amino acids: CAISPPDSATEAFF.